This is a list of T cell receptor beta chains from one sample in a study of Ad26.COV2.S vaccination and SARS-CoV-2 variants. The table came from immunoSEQ multiplex PCR; TCRdb's copy has only in-frame clones and leaves some out. The repertoire includes a few hundred thousand clones, around 92% of them detected once, and around 1.7% sits in the top ten. The sample in question was peripheral blood, obtained in a trial of Ad26.COV2.S vaccine versus placebo. Source of these receptors: a person aged 18 to 65 who received the Ad26.COV2.S COVID-19 vaccine or a placebo. CDR3s include the opening cysteine and the closing phenylalanine or tryptophan. D genes are given only for firm matches. Clone sizes are given selectively: once, few, many, or a class where the clone is expanded.

CDR3 protein: CAIRRAGGPYNEQFF; CDR3 DNA: TGTGCCATCAGGCGAGCGGGGGGGCCCTACAATGAGCAGTTCTTC; V gene: TRBV10-3; D gene: TRBD2; J gene: TRBJ2-1; clone size: .
CDR3 protein: CASSTTLAGLAKNIQYF; CDR3 DNA: TGTGCCAGCAGTACCACCCTAGCGGGGTTAGCCAAAAACATTCAGTACTTC; V gene: TRBV6-2/TRBV6-3; D gene: TRBD2; J gene: TRBJ2-4; clone size: .
CDR3 protein: CASSLPDGALDIQYF; CDR3 DNA: TGTGCCAGCAGCTTACCTGACGGGGCTCTAGACATTCAGTACTTC; V gene: TRBV7-9; D gene: .; J gene: TRBJ2-4; clone size: .
CDR3 protein: CAIRQGSQETQYF; CDR3 DNA: TGTGCCATCAGGCAGGGTAGCCAAGAGACCCAGTACTTC; V gene: TRBV10-3; D gene: .; J gene: TRBJ2-5; clone size: .
CDR3 protein: CASSVGAIPKGYTF; CDR3 DNA: TGTGCCAGCAGCGTAGGAGCCATCCCGAAAGGCTACACCTTC; V gene: TRBV9; D gene: .; J gene: TRBJ1-2; clone size: once
CDR3 protein: CSVQRLAQSTDTQYF; CDR3 DNA: TGCAGCGTTCAAAGACTAGCTCAGAGCACAGATACGCAGTATTTT; V gene: TRBV29-1; D gene: TRBD2; J gene: TRBJ2-3; clone size: .
CDR3 protein: CASSPGQGGDTIYF; CDR3 DNA: TGCGCCAGCAGCCCAGGACAGGGTGGGGACACCATATATTTT; V gene: TRBV5-1; D gene: TRBD1; J gene: TRBJ1-3; clone size: .
CDR3 protein: CASSIAQGLYQPQHF; CDR3 DNA: TGTGCCAGTAGTATAGCGCAGGGGTTGTATCAGCCCCAGCATTTT; V gene: TRBV19; D gene: .; J gene: TRBJ1-5; clone size: .
CDR3 protein: CASSLYVLNNEQFF; CDR3 DNA: TGTGCCAGCAGTTTGTATGTTCTAAACAATGAGCAGTTCTTC; V gene: TRBV27; D gene: .; J gene: TRBJ2-1; clone size: once
CDR3 protein: CASSRTLAGQYNEQFF; CDR3 DNA: TGCGCCAGCAGCCGAACGCTAGCGGGGCAATACAATGAGCAGTTCTTC; V gene: TRBV4-3; D gene: TRBD2; J gene: TRBJ2-1; clone size: few
CDR3 protein: CASSLGINEQFF; CDR3 DNA: TGTGCCAGCAGCTTAGGGATCAATGAGCAGTTCTTC; V gene: TRBV7-9; D gene: .; J gene: TRBJ2-1; clone size: .
CDR3 protein: CASSPPIYSGGEQYF; CDR3 DNA: TGTGCCAGCTCACCACCGATATACTCCGGCGGCGAGCAGTACTTC; V gene: TRBV18; D gene: .; J gene: TRBJ2-7; clone size: .
CDR3 protein: CSALNRGGYTF; CDR3 DNA: TGCAGTGCTTTGAACAGGGGTGGCTACACCTTC; V gene: TRBV20-1; D gene: TRBD1; J gene: TRBJ1-2; clone size: .
CDR3 protein: CASSPAGGKETQYF; CDR3 DNA: TGCGCCAGCAGCCCCGCTGGGGGAAAAGAGACCCAGTACTTC; V gene: TRBV5-1; D gene: .; J gene: TRBJ2-5; clone size: .
CDR3 protein: CASSMSSSPGQPQHF; CDR3 DNA: TGTGCCAGTAGTATGTCTTCATCACCGGGTCAGCCCCAGCATTTT; V gene: TRBV19; D gene: .; J gene: TRBJ1-5; clone size: .
CDR3 protein: CASSSGVNTGELFF; CDR3 DNA: TGTGCCAGCAGCTCCGGGGTGAACACCGGGGAGCTGTTTTTT; V gene: TRBV5-4; D gene: .; J gene: TRBJ2-2; clone size: .
CDR3 protein: CASSLAGALSYEQYF; CDR3 DNA: TGTGCCAGCAGTTTAGCGGGGGCCCTCTCCTACGAGCAGTACTTC; V gene: TRBV27; D gene: .; J gene: TRBJ2-7; clone size: .
CDR3 protein: CASSSTHSAPGYSNQPQHF; CDR3 DNA: TGTGCCAGCAGCTCGACCCACAGCGCCCCGGGTTATAGCAATCAGCCCCAGCATTTT; V gene: TRBV11-2; D gene: .; J gene: TRBJ1-5; clone size: .
CDR3 protein: CASSRTVLRYLLPRDMNTEAFF; CDR3 DNA: TGCGCCAGCAGCCGCACCGTACTCAGGTATCTTTTACCGAGAGACATGAACACTGAAGCTTTCTTT; V gene: TRBV4-3; D gene: .; J gene: TRBJ1-1; clone size: .
CDR3 protein: CASSYGGEGNQPQHF; CDR3 DNA: TGTGCCAGCAGTTACGGGGGTGAGGGCAATCAGCCCCAGCATTTT; V gene: TRBV6-6; D gene: .; J gene: TRBJ1-5; clone size: .
CDR3 protein: CASSYRQGFTWGYTF; CDR3 DNA: TGTGCCAGCAGTTACAGACAGGGGTTCACTTGGGGCTACACCTTC; V gene: TRBV6-8; D gene: TRBD1; J gene: TRBJ1-2; clone size: .
CDR3 protein: CASSHQETQYF; CDR3 DNA: TGTGCCAGCAGCCACCAAGAGACCCAGTACTTC; V gene: TRBV3-1/TRBV3-2; D gene: .; J gene: TRBJ2-5; clone size: .
CDR3 protein: CASAYPGTGANVLTF; CDR3 DNA: TGTGCCAGCGCTTACCCGGGGACTGGGGCCAACGTCCTGACTTTC; V gene: TRBV25-1; D gene: .; J gene: TRBJ2-6; clone size: .
CDR3 protein: CASSISRVTDEQFF; CDR3 DNA: TGTGCCAGTAGTATTTCCCGGGTAACGGATGAGCAGTTCTTC; V gene: TRBV19; D gene: .; J gene: TRBJ2-1; clone size: .
CDR3 protein: CASSIDRGQPQHF; CDR3 DNA: TGTGCCAGTAGTATCGACAGGGGTCAGCCCCAGCATTTT; V gene: TRBV19; D gene: TRBD1; J gene: TRBJ1-5; clone size: .
CDR3 protein: CASSPLVGETQYF; CDR3 DNA: TGTGCCAGCAGCCCACTTGTGGGGGAGACCCAGTACTTC; V gene: TRBV27; D gene: .; J gene: TRBJ2-5; clone size: once
CDR3 protein: CASSTTQGVGYGYTF; CDR3 DNA: TGCGCCAGCAGTACTACACAGGGGGTAGGCTATGGCTACACCTTC; V gene: TRBV4-3; D gene: TRBD1; J gene: TRBJ1-2; clone size: .
CDR3 protein: CASSEAPKGYEQYF; CDR3 DNA: TGTGCCAGCAGTGAAGCGCCTAAGGGGTACGAGCAGTACTTC; V gene: TRBV6-1; D gene: .; J gene: TRBJ2-7; clone size: .
CDR3 protein: CASNDPGQSYEQYF; CDR3 DNA: TGTGCCAGTAACGACCCGGGACAGTCATACGAGCAGTACTTC; V gene: TRBV19; D gene: TRBD1; J gene: TRBJ2-7; clone size: .
CDR3 protein: CASSYSPGSETQYF; CDR3 DNA: TGTGCCAGCAGTTACTCGCCAGGGTCAGAGACCCAGTACTTC; V gene: TRBV6-6; D gene: .; J gene: TRBJ2-5; clone size: .
CDR3 protein: CASSSDPGLGTGELFF; CDR3 DNA: TGTGCCAGCAGCTCTGACCCGGGACTTGGCACCGGGGAGCTGTTTTTT; V gene: TRBV7-8; D gene: .; J gene: TRBJ2-2; clone size: .
CDR3 protein: CASSHGTAEAFF; CDR3 DNA: TGTGCCAGCAGCCACGGGACAGCTGAAGCTTTCTTT; V gene: TRBV27; D gene: TRBD1; J gene: TRBJ1-1; clone size: .
CDR3 protein: CASSQEGGETQYF; CDR3 DNA: TGTGCCAGCAGCCAAGAAGGGGGCGAGACCCAGTACTTC; V gene: TRBV3-1/TRBV3-2; D gene: TRBD1; J gene: TRBJ2-5; clone size: .
CDR3 protein: CASSQVNPLQGASGYTF; CDR3 DNA: TGTGCCAGCAGCCAGGTGAACCCACTACAGGGGGCATCTGGCTACACCTTC; V gene: TRBV3-1/TRBV3-2; D gene: TRBD1; J gene: TRBJ1-2; clone size: .
CDR3 protein: CASRREGIFDEQYF; CDR3 DNA: TGTGCCAGCAGACGGGAGGGGATCTTCGACGAGCAGTACTTC; V gene: TRBV6-5; D gene: TRBD2; J gene: TRBJ2-7; clone size: .
CDR3 protein: CASSQVGTGEVDGQPQHF; CDR3 DNA: TGCGCCAGCAGCCAAGTAGGGACAGGGGAGGTTGACGGCCAGCCCCAGCATTTT; V gene: TRBV4-1; D gene: TRBD1; J gene: TRBJ1-5; clone size: once
CDR3 protein: CASSYGRDRGNSPLHF; CDR3 DNA: TGTGCCAGCAGTTACGGCCGGGACAGGGGGAACTCACCCCTCCACTTT; V gene: TRBV6-2/TRBV6-3; D gene: TRBD1; J gene: TRBJ1-6; clone size: .
CDR3 protein: CASSSDPYEQYF; CDR3 DNA: TGTGCCAGCAGTTCGGACCCCTACGAGCAGTACTTC; V gene: TRBV28; D gene: .; J gene: TRBJ2-7; clone size: .
CDR3 protein: CAISDGVGGFGKEKLFF; CDR3 DNA: TGTGCCATCAGTGATGGTGTAGGGGGATTTGGTAAAGAAAAACTGTTTTTT; V gene: TRBV10-3; D gene: .; J gene: TRBJ1-4; clone size: .
CDR3 protein: CASSYGGTEAFF; CDR3 DNA: TGTGCCAGCAGTTATGGGGGCACTGAAGCTTTCTTT; V gene: TRBV27; D gene: .; J gene: TRBJ1-1; clone size: .
CDR3 protein: CASSVRGREKLFF; CDR3 DNA: TGCGCCAGCAGTGTCCGGGGGAGAGAAAAACTGTTTTTT; V gene: TRBV10-2; D gene: .; J gene: TRBJ1-4; clone size: .
CDR3 protein: CASSYQEGTYNSPLHF; CDR3 DNA: TGTGCCAGCAGTTACCAGGAGGGCACCTATAATTCACCCCTCCACTTT; V gene: TRBV6-5; D gene: .; J gene: TRBJ1-6; clone size: .
CDR3 protein: CASSSMGQGANTQYF; CDR3 DNA: TGTGCCAGCAGTTCAATGGGACAGGGGGCAAATACGCAGTATTTT; V gene: TRBV27; D gene: TRBD1; J gene: TRBJ2-3; clone size: .
CDR3 protein: CASTRVRNQPQHF; CDR3 DNA: TGTGCCAGCACCAGGGTTCGCAATCAGCCCCAGCATTTT; V gene: TRBV2; D gene: .; J gene: TRBJ1-5; clone size: few
CDR3 protein: CASSAGSGMITEAFF; CDR3 DNA: TGTGCCAGCAGTGCGGGGAGTGGAATGATCACTGAAGCTTTCTTT; V gene: TRBV2; D gene: .; J gene: TRBJ1-1; clone size: few
CDR3 protein: CAWSLQGALDEQYF; CDR3 DNA: TGTGCCTGGAGCCTACAGGGGGCCCTGGACGAGCAGTACTTC; V gene: TRBV30; D gene: TRBD1; J gene: TRBJ2-7; clone size: .
CDR3 protein: CASSQDGYQETQYF; CDR3 DNA: TGTGCCAGCAGCCAAGACGGGTACCAAGAGACCCAGTACTTC; V gene: TRBV14; D gene: .; J gene: TRBJ2-5; clone size: .
CDR3 protein: CASSISGTYEQYF; CDR3 DNA: TGTGCCAGTAGTATTAGCGGGACCTACGAGCAGTACTTC; V gene: TRBV19; D gene: TRBD2; J gene: TRBJ2-7; clone size: .
CDR3 protein: CASSPGTTSYEQYF; CDR3 DNA: TGTGCCAGCTCACCAGGGACAACCTCCTACGAGCAGTACTTC; V gene: TRBV18; D gene: .; J gene: TRBJ2-7; clone size: few
CDR3 protein: CASSQVALQTQYF; CDR3 DNA: TGTGCCAGCAGCCAAGTTGCACTACAGACCCAGTACTTC; V gene: TRBV3-1/TRBV3-2; D gene: .; J gene: TRBJ2-5; clone size: .
CDR3 protein: CATSRPPGLAVWRPTDTQYF; CDR3 DNA: TGTGCCACCAGCAGACCCCCGGGACTAGCGGTTTGGCGGCCCACAGATACGCAGTATTTT; V gene: TRBV15; D gene: TRBD2; J gene: TRBJ2-3; clone size: .
CDR3 protein: CASSSRGMHTDTQYF; CDR3 DNA: TGTGCCAGCAGTTCGCGGGGGATGCACACAGATACGCAGTATTTT; V gene: TRBV7-9; D gene: TRBD2; J gene: TRBJ2-3; clone size: .
CDR3 protein: CSVEQGRYEQYF; CDR3 DNA: TGCAGCGTTGAACAGGGGAGGTACGAGCAGTACTTC; V gene: TRBV29-1; D gene: .; J gene: TRBJ2-7; clone size: .
CDR3 protein: CSASRGNTEAFF; CDR3 DNA: TGCAGTGCTAGTCGTGGAAACACTGAAGCTTTCTTT; V gene: TRBV20-1; D gene: .; J gene: TRBJ1-1; clone size: .
CDR3 protein: CASSEELFRGAEAFF; CDR3 DNA: TGTGCCAGCAGCGAAGAGTTGTTTCGGGGGGCTGAAGCTTTCTTT; V gene: TRBV7-9; D gene: .; J gene: TRBJ1-1; clone size: .
CDR3 protein: CASSPLASGANVLTF; CDR3 DNA: TGTGCCAGCAGCCCTCTAGCCTCTGGGGCCAACGTCCTGACTTTC; V gene: TRBV9; D gene: .; J gene: TRBJ2-6; clone size: .
CDR3 protein: CAISRTGNTEAFF; CDR3 DNA: TGTGCCATCAGCCGGACAGGGAACACTGAAGCTTTCTTT; V gene: TRBV10-3; D gene: TRBD1; J gene: TRBJ1-1; clone size: .
CDR3 protein: CASSPKLAGDTGELFF; CDR3 DNA: TGTGCCAGCAGCCCCAAACTAGCGGGGGACACCGGGGAGCTGTTTTTT; V gene: TRBV5-4; D gene: TRBD2; J gene: TRBJ2-2; clone size: .
CDR3 protein: CASSISSTGKETQYF; CDR3 DNA: TGTGCCAGTAGTATTTCTAGTACCGGAAAAGAGACCCAGTACTTC; V gene: TRBV19; D gene: .; J gene: TRBJ2-5; clone size: .